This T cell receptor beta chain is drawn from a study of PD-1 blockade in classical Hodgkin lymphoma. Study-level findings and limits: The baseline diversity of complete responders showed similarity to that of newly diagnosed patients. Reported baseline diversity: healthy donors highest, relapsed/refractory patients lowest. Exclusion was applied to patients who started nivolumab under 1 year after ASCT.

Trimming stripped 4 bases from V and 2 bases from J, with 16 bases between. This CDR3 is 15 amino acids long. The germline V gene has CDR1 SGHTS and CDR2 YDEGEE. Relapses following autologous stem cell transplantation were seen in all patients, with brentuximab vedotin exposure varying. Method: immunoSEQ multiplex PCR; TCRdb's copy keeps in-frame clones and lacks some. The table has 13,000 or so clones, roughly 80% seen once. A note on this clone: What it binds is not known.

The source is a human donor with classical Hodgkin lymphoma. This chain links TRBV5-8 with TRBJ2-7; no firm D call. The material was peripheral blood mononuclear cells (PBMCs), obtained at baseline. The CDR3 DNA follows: TGTGCCAGCAGCCAACTATTCAGTATCCCCTACGAGCAGTACTTC. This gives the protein CASSQLFSIPYEQYF.